The 32 T cell receptor beta chains below were found in one sample sequenced in a study of memory CD4+ T cells and cytomegalovirus serostatus. Assay used: immunoSEQ multiplex PCR; TCRdb lists only in-frame clones, some missing. The table records some 95,000 clones, over 70% of them present only once. The sort gate was single viable CD3+CD4+CD8-CD45RO+ cells for memory CD4+ T cells. Sequenced: memory CD4+ T cells from blood. The source is an adult in good health and CMV-seropositive.

Here the CDR3 reads CASSEAGPINEQFF. CDR3 nucleotide sequence: TGTGCCAGCAGTGAAGCAGGACCGATTAATGAGCAGTTCTTC. J is TRBJ2-1 and V is TRBV6-1; D remains unclear. The CDR3 is 14 amino acids. In germline, CDR1 is MNHNS, CDR2 SASEGT. Deletions cut 0 bases from V and 7 bases from J, with 10 bases between.

This chain connects TRBV6-7 to TRBJ2-3, with D possibly TRBD2 on 6 matching bases. TRBV6-7 counts as an open reading frame of uncertain function. The V and J ends lost 6 bases and 3 bases respectively, with 16 bases between them. The CDR3 sequence is 15 residues long. The CDR3 reads CASREGREGTDTQYF. The CDR3 DNA sequence: TGTGCCAGCAGGGAGGGCAGGGAAGGAACAGATACGCAGTATTTT.

The rearrangement uses TRBV2 and TRBJ2-4; D unresolved. Trimming pared 3 bases from V and 7 bases from J, leaving 7 bases between. The V gene's germline CDR1 is SNHLY and CDR2 FYNNEI. The CDR3 sequence is 12 residues long. The CDR3 bases are TGTGCCAGCAGTGAGATAGGGAACATTCAGTACTTC. Translated, it gives CASSEIGNIQYF.

The V gene is TRBV7-9, the J gene TRBJ2-3; D unresolved. The V end lost 6 bases, the J end lost 0 bases, and 10 bases lay between the germline ends. This CDR3 has 14 residues. CDR1 SEHNR and CDR2 FQNEAQ come from the germline V gene (reference sequence). The chain's CDR3 is CASRETRSTDTQYF. Here the CDR3 DNA reads TGTGCCAGCAGGGAAACGAGGAGCACAGATACGCAGTATTTT. Using reference TRBV7-9 and TRBJ2-3 for the parts outside the CDR3, the full variable domain is DTGVSQNPRHKITKRGQNVTFRCDPISEHNRLYWYRQTLGQGPEFLTYFQNEAQLEKSRLLSDRFSAERPKGSFSTLEIQRTEQGDSAMYLCASRETRSTDTQYFGPGTRLTVL.

V and J are TRBV27 and TRBJ1-5; TRBD1 matches 7 bases. The CDR3 is 17 residues long. Germline values: CDR1 MNHEY, CDR2 SMNVEV (reference sequence). After removal of 3 bases from V and 0 bases from J, the junction contained 8 bases not matched to a gene. DNA of the CDR3: TGTGCCAGCAGTTTGTACAGGGGTGACAATAGCAATCAGCCCCAGCATTTT. This sequence encodes CASSLYRGDNSNQPQHF.

The chain joins TRBV6-5 to TRBJ2-7; 13 bases line up with TRBD2. This CDR3 is built from 15 residues. The V and J ends lost 4 bases and 3 bases, in that order; junction bases with no gene match: 3. The germline gives CDR1 MNHEY, CDR2 SVGAGI. The chain's CDR3 is CASSSGTSGDYEQYF. The CDR3 nucleotides read TGTGCCAGCAGTTCCGGGACTAGCGGGGACTACGAGCAGTACTTC.

This chain connects TRBV5-8 to TRBJ1-5; 7 nucleotides match TRBD1. CDR1 is SGHTS, CDR2 YDEGEE, per germline. V dropped 1 base and J dropped 5; count of bases not matched to a gene: 6. This CDR3 spans 15 amino acids. The CDR3 DNA reads as TGTGCCAGCAGCTTGTTCAGGGGGACGCATCAGCCCCAGCATTTT. Amino acids: CASSLFRGTHQPQHF.

The chain links TRBV5-5 to TRBJ2-5, with TRBD1 as a possible D gene (5 bases). Germline CDR1 and CDR2: SGHKS and YYEKEE (reference sequence). The CDR3 length is 13 residues. V lost 3 bases, J lost 6 bases, and 12 bases lay in between. CDR3 amino acids: CASSSPGQKTQYF. CDR3 sequence (DNA): TGTGCCAGCAGCTCCCCAGGGCAAAAGACCCAGTACTTC. Combining the CDR3 with reference TRBV5-5 and TRBJ2-5 gives the whole variable domain DAGVTQSPTHLIKTRGQQVTLRCSPISGHKSVSWYQQVLGQGPQFIFQYYEKEERGRGNFPDRFSARQFPNYSSELNVNALLLGDSALYLCASSSPGQKTQYFGPGTRLLVL.

The chain has TRBV10-3 and TRBJ2-7, with 10 bases that match TRBD2. CDR3 length: 13 residues. CDR1 is ENHRY, CDR2 SYGVKD, per germline. The ends lost 4 bases at V and 4 bases at J; junction bases unmatched: 1. The CDR3 loop reads CAISASGSYEQYF. The DNA of the CDR3 is TGTGCCATCAGTGCTAGCGGGAGTTACGAGCAGTACTTC.

The chain couples TRBV14 to TRBJ2-3; 9 positions match TRBD2. Germline V gene lookup returns CDR1 SGHDN and CDR2 FVKESK. The CDR3 spans 14 residues. Trimming cost V 3 bases and J 6 bases; bases outside gene matches: 4. The CDR3 DNA sequence: TGTGCCAGCAGCCAGACTAGCGGTAGGGATACGCAGTATTTT. As protein: CASSQTSGRDTQYF. The variable domain in full, completed from reference TRBV14 and TRBJ2-3, reads EAGVTQFPSHSVIEKGQTVTLRCDPISGHDNLYWYRRVMGKEIKFLLHFVKESKQDESGMPNNRFLAERTGGTYSTLKVQPAELEDSGVYFCASSQTSGRDTQYFGPGTRLTVL.

This sequence joins TRBV19 and TRBJ2-1; possibly TRBD1 or TRBD2 for D (5 bases each). CDR1 LNHDA and CDR2 SQIVND come from the germline V gene (reference sequence). V was clipped by 6 bases and J by 4 bases, with 16 bases between them. The CDR3 totals 15 residues. The CDR3 DNA follows: TGTGCCAGTAGGGAGACCGGGACGGATTACAATGAGCAGTTCTTC. This codes for CASRETGTDYNEQFF.

The chain is built from TRBV5-1 and TRBJ2-1, with 7 nucleotides matching TRBD2. J gave up 1 base and V 4 bases, and 8 bases lay outside the gene matches. There are 16 residues in the CDR3. CDR1 SGHRS and CDR2 YFSETQ come from the germline V gene. The CDR3 reads CASSPRSGPSYNEQFF. Here the CDR3 DNA reads TGCGCCAGCAGCCCTCGTAGCGGGCCTTCCTACAATGAGCAGTTCTTC. The full variable domain, its missing parts supplied by reference TRBV5-1 and TRBJ2-1, is KAGVTQTPRYLIKTRGQQVTLSCSPISGHRSVSWYQQTPGQGLQFLFEYFSETQRNKGNFPGRFSGRQFSNSRSEMNVSTLELGDSALYLCASSPRSGPSYNEQFFGPGTRLTVL.

A few counts support this clone. The chain joins TRBV18 to TRBJ2-7, with D uncertain. The CDR3 loop spans 13 amino acids. V was pared by 2 bases and J by 4 bases, with 9 bases between. Germline V lookup: CDR1 KGHSH, CDR2 LQKENI. The CDR3 loop reads CASSPFTKYEQYF. CDR3 coding DNA: TGTGCCAGCTCACCATTTACGAAATACGAGCAGTACTTC.

This chain uses TRBV7-3 with TRBJ2-7, with 8 bases matching TRBD2. V lost 5 bases to trimming and J lost 2 bases; unmatched junction nucleotides: 8. This CDR3 comprises 15 residues. The germline gives CDR1 SGHTA, CDR2 FQGTGA. In nucleotides, the CDR3 is TGTGCCAGCAGCGCCTATAGCGGGGTCCCCTACGAGCAGTACTTC. Translating it yields CASSAYSGVPYEQYF.

This clone was observed a few times. This chain uses TRBV11-3 with TRBJ2-7; 9 bases are shared with TRBD2. Per germline, CDR1 SGHNT and CDR2 YENEEA. The V gene end was trimmed by 0 bases and the J gene end by 4 bases; junction bases not matched to a gene: 7. This CDR3 is 16 amino acids long. CDR3 DNA sequence: TGTGCCAGCAGCTTAGATCCTAGCGGGATTAGGTACGAGCAGTACTTC. This gives the protein CASSLDPSGIRYEQYF.

This clone was seen a single time. The genes are TRBV6-5 and TRBJ1-2, with no clear D. Germline V gene lookup returns CDR1 MNHEY and CDR2 SVGAGI. The CDR3 runs to 16 residues. V was clipped by 2 bases and J by 3 bases, with 16 bases between them. The CDR3 DNA sequence: TGTGCCAGCAGTTACCTTCCCCGGGGTACGGACTATGGCTACACCTTC. This encodes CASSYLPRGTDYGYTF.

The V gene is TRBV4-1, the J gene TRBJ2-3; D might be TRBD1 or TRBD2, each matching 5 bases. CDR1 is MGHRA and CDR2 is YSYEKL in the germline V gene. V lost 3 bases and J 4 bases, leaving 20 bases between the germline ends. The CDR3 spans 17 residues. The CDR3 DNA reads as TGCGCCAGCAGCCAGGGATTTCGGGACCTTACGGCAGATACGCAGTATTTT. It encodes CASSQGFRDLTADTQYF.

The chain joins TRBV4-1 to TRBJ2-1; D tentatively fits TRBD1 or TRBD2 (5 bases each). The V and J ends lost 4 bases and 1 base respectively, with 17 bases between them. There are 17 residues in the CDR3. Germline lookup yields CDR1 MGHRA and CDR2 YSYEKL. The CDR3 sequence is CASSPGGAPGSYNEQFF. For the CDR3, the DNA is TGCGCCAGCAGCCCCGGTGGGGCACCGGGATCCTACAATGAGCAGTTCTTC.

This clone was recorded only once. The chain is built from TRBV7-2 and TRBJ1-1; the D gene is possibly TRBD1 (5 bases). The CDR3 runs 15 residues. Germline values: CDR1 SGHTA, CDR2 FQGNSA. Trimming left V 3 bases short and J 6 bases short, with 17 bases between. The CDR3 loop reads CASSFEQGRTSEAFF. Here the CDR3 DNA reads TGTGCCAGCAGCTTCGAGCAGGGACGAACTTCTGAAGCTTTCTTT. The full variable domain, rest sourced from reference TRBV7-2 and TRBJ1-1, is GAGVSQSPSNKVTEKGKDVELRCDPISGHTALYWYRQSLGQGLEFLIYFQGNSAPDKSGLPSDRFSAERTGGSVSTLTIQRTQQEDSAVYLCASSFEQGRTSEAFFGQGTRLTVV.

This clone was detected once. The chain uses TRBV9 and TRBJ1-1; D is unresolved. Germline V gives CDR1 SGDLS, CDR2 YYNGEE. CDR3 length: 13 residues. Trimming shortened V by 0 bases and J by 3 bases, and 6 bases separated the two germline ends. CDR3 protein: CASSVGQDTEAFF. The CDR3 DNA reads as TGTGCCAGCAGCGTAGGTCAAGACACTGAAGCTTTCTTT.

For the CDR3, the DNA is TGCGCCAGCAGCCGGTCAGGACAGGGAAAGGGGACTAATGAAAAACTGTTTTTT. It yields the protein CASSRSGQGKGTNEKLFF. This sequence joins TRBV4-1 and TRBJ1-4, with 8 nucleotides matching TRBD1. The germline gives CDR1 MGHRA, CDR2 YSYEKL. The V gene end was trimmed by 4 bases and the J gene end by 2 bases; junction bases not matched to a gene: 12. The CDR3 is 18 amino acids.

V is TRBV19 and J is TRBJ2-7; no clear D gene. Germline V CDR1 and CDR2: LNHDA, SQIVND (reference sequence). The CDR3 is 14 residues long. V was pared by 3 bases and J by 7 bases, with 16 bases between. In DNA, the CDR3 is TGTGCCAGTAGTATCATGGCCAATGCCCGGGAGCAGTACTTC. It yields the protein CASSIMANAREQYF.

The genes are TRBV7-2 and TRBJ2-6; maybe TRBD2 (6 bases). The CDR3 consists of 16 residues. Between the trimmed V and J ends, which lost 11 bases and 0 bases, there was a span of 17 bases. Germline values: CDR1 SGHTA, CDR2 FQGNSA. The CDR3 loop reads CAGGGDGFSGANVLTF. CDR3 coding DNA: TGTGCCGGAGGCGGGGACGGCTTCTCTGGGGCCAACGTCCTGACTTTC.

The chain joins TRBV5-1 to TRBJ2-3; 14 positions match TRBD2. CDR3 length: 15 amino acids. Trimming at V came to 9 bases and at J to 2 bases, leaving 5 bases not matched to a gene. Germline CDR1 reads SGHRS; CDR2 reads YFSETQ. CDR3 region: CATQTSGRATDTQYF. Written as DNA, the CDR3 is TGCGCCACCCAGACTAGCGGGAGGGCCACAGATACGCAGTATTTT.

The V call is TRBV19, the J call TRBJ1-2; D not resolved. Germline V gives CDR1 LNHDA, CDR2 SQIVND (reference sequence). The CDR3 is 14 amino acids. Deletions cut 9 bases from V and 4 bases from J, with 18 bases between. The DNA of the CDR3 is TGTGCCAGCCAGAAGGTATGGGCGGGCTATGGCTACACCTTC. Translating gives CASQKVWAGYGYTF.

The chain has TRBV28 and TRBJ1-2; D may be TRBD1 (5 bases). There are 14 residues in the CDR3. Germline CDR1 MDHEN, CDR2 SYDVKM. Trimming stripped 2 bases from V and 9 bases from J, with 16 bases between. The CDR3 nucleotides are TGTGCCAGCAGTTTAACGTCCCGGGGGGGGAGCTACACCTTC. It codes for CASSLTSRGGSYTF.

The chain links TRBV19 to TRBJ2-2; a possible D gene is TRBD1 (6 bases). V lost 7 bases to trimming and J lost 4 bases, with 16 bases between them. The CDR3 contains 15 residues. In germline, CDR1 is LNHDA, CDR2 SQIVND (reference sequence). CDR3 protein: CASTRQVRLTGELFF. The CDR3 DNA reads TGTGCCAGTACAAGACAGGTCCGCCTCACCGGGGAGCTGTTTTTT.

This clone was counted a single time. The rearrangement uses TRBV19 and TRBJ2-5; D possibly matches TRBD1 or TRBD2 (5 bases each). The CDR3 sequence is 13 residues long. V was cut by 3 bases and J by 7 bases, with 12 bases left in between. From germline, CDR1 is LNHDA and CDR2 SQIVND (reference sequence). CDR3 sequence: CASSMGPQGTQYF. CDR3 coding DNA: TGTGCCAGTAGTATGGGACCTCAGGGGACCCAGTACTTC.

This clone was found a few times. The CDR3, as DNA: TGTGCCAGCAGCTTTTCTGGGGGGACAGGGGATGGCTACACCTTC. Protein sequence: CASSFSGGTGDGYTF. The gene calls are TRBV7-2 and TRBJ1-2; 10 positions agree with TRBD1. The CDR3 totals 15 residues. Unmatched junction bases numbered 7, after V lost 3 bases and J lost 6 bases. In germline, CDR1 is SGHTA, CDR2 FQGNSA.

V is TRBV5-4 and J is TRBJ1-2; TRBD1 might be the D (5 bases). This CDR3 comprises 14 residues. The germline V gene encodes CDR1 SGHNT and CDR2 YYREEE (reference sequence). The ends were cut back, 4 bases at V and 2 bases at J, with 12 bases in the middle. CDR3 DNA: TGTGCCAGCAGCCCGTGGGGGGGAAACTATGGCTACACCTTC. Residues: CASSPWGGNYGYTF.

V is TRBV11-2 and J is TRBJ2-2, with 11 bases lining up with TRBD1. CDR3 length: 15 amino acids. Unmatched junction bases numbered 6, after V lost 6 bases and J lost 6 bases. Germline V gene lookup returns CDR1 SGHAT and CDR2 FQNNGV. CDR3: CASRNRDRGAGELFF. The CDR3 DNA reads as TGTGCCAGCAGGAACCGGGACAGGGGGGCCGGGGAGCTGTTTTTT.

V usage is TRBV28 and J usage is TRBJ1-5, with D perhaps TRBD1 (6 bases). The CDR3 length is 16 residues. CDR1 is MDHEN, CDR2 SYDVKM, per germline. V lost 6 bases, J lost 1 base, and 16 bases lay in between. CDR3 bases: TGTGCCAGCAGCTTCTCCGGGACACCGAGCAATCAGCCCCAGCATTTT. Translating gives CASSFSGTPSNQPQHF.